Included here is one TCR beta chain sequence, with context. Its antigen is currently not known. The sample holds no much larger clone one base away, and base qualities are not on file. Other nucleotide sequences in the sample specify the same CDR3. Using the deep immunoSEQ assay, multiplex PCR amplified TCR CDR3 regions from genomic DNA. Genomic DNA extracted from each cell subset was distributed evenly over all wells of several immunoSEQ 96-well plates, and each plate served as one replicate. For sorted subsets, 150 to 250 ng genomic DNA, equal to about 30,000 T cell genomes, was loaded into each replicate PCR. The purified libraries were quantified using a Qubit 3.0 fluorometer, sized with a Bioanalyzer 2100, and then quantified again using the KAPA Library Quantification kit. Every immunoSEQ 96-well plate was sequenced on a dedicated single-read 150-cycle Illumina NextSeq 550 flow cell. As for the authors' bioinformatics: Because the immunoSEQ output included only junctional sequences and no quality scores, the filtering could not be the same as the filtering used for full-length reads. Sequences were annotated with PyIR, a Python wrapper for IgBLAST v1.9, and V/J genes and CDR3 were assigned using IMGT germline references. Reads with weak V/J assignments (E-value above 1e-6), missing CDR3, stop codons, out-of-frame junctions, or ambiguous translated residues were removed. V3J clonotypes were defined as sequences sharing the same inferred V gene, J gene, and CDR3 amino acid sequence. To compute the percentage overlap between repertoires, the number of shared unique clonotypes was divided by the size of the smaller repertoire. Three approaches were used to assess repertoire richness: RTK rarefaction, the Chao1 estimator, and Recon v2.1 estimates of unobserved clonotypes. OLGA was used to compute generation probabilities for all TCRbeta clonotypes that the gDNA method yielded from a handful of donors. In its TCRdb copy, this immuneACCESS table keeps in-frame sequences only and misses some clones. Where compared with another copy, unresolved V genes explain less than half of these, and the others have no known cause. That table furnishes V, J and clone size, whereas the DNA furnished D and trimming. The sample table records about 2.3 million clones; 80% to 95% of these occur just once. 0.39% of the sample is held by the ten biggest clonotypes.

The donors were healthy, HIV-negative adults with no recently reported acute infections or vaccinations. Every donor was a Caucasian adult living in Nashville, Tennessee, USA. Magnetic negative selection was used to enrich CD4+ T cells, after which naive cells were positively selected on CD45RA and the negative fraction became the memory subset. Blood was collected by leukapheresis, and PBMCs were isolated by Ficoll-Histopaque density gradient centrifugation and then cryopreserved in liquid nitrogen vapor phase. Analytical flow cytometry was used to check the purity and quantity of every magnetically sorted T cell population. Genomic DNA was isolated from each sorted fraction and quantified by UV absorbance on a Nanodrop 2000c. This sample stems from a study of shared clonotypes between healthy human individuals (dated by TCRdb to 2020 to 2022). Context from the whole study: The cohort comprised a couple of women and a few men aged 18 to 49 years. For each donor, three plates each were used for CD4 naive and CD4 memory, two plates were used for CD8 naive, and one plate was used for CD8 memory. The study deeply sequenced blood TCR repertoires of about 5 healthy adults to estimate repertoire size and the extent of clonotype sharing between individuals. Each donor's leukapheresis produced roughly between roughly 0.85 and 9.5 billion PBMCs. To increase sequencing depth and limit assay-specific biases, TCR repertoire library preparation and sequencing were carried out by different laboratories using diverse techniques.

V is shortened by 1 base, J by 1 base, and the region joining them spans 8 bases. Reading the germline V gene gives CDR1 SGHTA and CDR2 FQGNSA. Taken from cysteine to phenylalanine, the CDR3 has 15 residues. Only the CDR3 part of the read is kept: 45 bases, read in frame from the first base. On the study overall, not on this receptor specifically: Compared with non-shared clonotypes, clonotypes shared by all four sorted-subset donors had higher generation probabilities. Pairwise subsampling indicated that sequencing depth was expected to affect the degree of clonotype sharing among donors. Naive subsets generally had larger estimated clonotype richness than memory subsets. Even with the large sequencing depth, rarefaction of the sorted-subset datasets indicated that sequencing was incomplete. Approximately 5% of naive CD4, more than 3% of naive CD8, roughly 2.4% of memory CD4, and around 0.4% of memory CD8 clonotypes were shared across a handful of donors. Because the study included only a small number of donors, the genetic and exposure-history diversity represented was limited. Only blood was sampled, and tissue TCR repertoires likely differ from those in blood.

The chain employs TRBV7-2 and TRBJ1-5; the best D guess is TRBD1, with 5 bases matching. The receptor comes from a man younger than 35 in good health. Some clones in this sample may be carry-over from other donors' samples. Sequenced material: naive CD4+ T cells from PBMCs. In the paper's terms, the cell subset or site label means: CD45RA+ positively selected. The CDR3 protein sequence reads: CASSLVGTSNQPQHF. The DNA is as follows: TGTGCCAGCAGCTTAGTAGGGACGAGCAATCAGCCCCAGCATTTT.